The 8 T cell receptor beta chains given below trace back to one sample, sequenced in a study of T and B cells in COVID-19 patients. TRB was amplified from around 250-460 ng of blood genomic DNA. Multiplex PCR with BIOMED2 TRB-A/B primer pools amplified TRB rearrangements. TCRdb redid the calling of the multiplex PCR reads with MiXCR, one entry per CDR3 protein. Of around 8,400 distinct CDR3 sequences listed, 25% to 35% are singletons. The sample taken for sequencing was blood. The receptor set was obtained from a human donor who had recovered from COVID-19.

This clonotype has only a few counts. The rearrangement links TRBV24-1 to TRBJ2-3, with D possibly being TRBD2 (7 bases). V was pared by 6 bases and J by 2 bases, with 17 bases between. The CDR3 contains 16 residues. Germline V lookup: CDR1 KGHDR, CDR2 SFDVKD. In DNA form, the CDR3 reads TGTGCCACCAGTCCTCTGGGGGGGCCCGACACAGATACGCAGTATTTT. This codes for CATSPLGGPDTDTQYF.

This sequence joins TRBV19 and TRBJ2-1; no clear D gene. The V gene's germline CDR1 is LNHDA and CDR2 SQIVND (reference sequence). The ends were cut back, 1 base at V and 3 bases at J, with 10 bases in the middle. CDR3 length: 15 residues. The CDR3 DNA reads TGTGCCAGTAGTATAGTCTCTAACAGCTACAATGAGCAGTTCTTC. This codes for CASSIVSNSYNEQFF.

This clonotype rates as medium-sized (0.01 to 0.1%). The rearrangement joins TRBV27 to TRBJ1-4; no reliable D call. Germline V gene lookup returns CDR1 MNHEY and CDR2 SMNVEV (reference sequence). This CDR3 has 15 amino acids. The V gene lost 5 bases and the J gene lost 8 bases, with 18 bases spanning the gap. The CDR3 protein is CASSTSPDSGEKLFF. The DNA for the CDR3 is TGTGCCAGCAGTACTTCTCCGGACTCGGGAGAAAAACTGTTTTTT.

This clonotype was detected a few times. CDR3 sequence (DNA): TGCAGCTCACCCGGGAGGAGGGAGGCCGGTGAGCAGTTCTTC. Translation gives CSSPGRREAGEQFF. The chain links TRBV20-1 to TRBJ2-1; 7 positions agree with TRBD2. CDR3 length: 14 amino acids. The germline V gene has CDR1 DFQATT and CDR2 SNEGSKA (reference sequence).

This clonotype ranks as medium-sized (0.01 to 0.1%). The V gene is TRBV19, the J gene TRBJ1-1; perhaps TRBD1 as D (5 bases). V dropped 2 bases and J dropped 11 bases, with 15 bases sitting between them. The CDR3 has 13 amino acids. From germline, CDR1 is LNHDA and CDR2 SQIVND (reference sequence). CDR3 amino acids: CASSISHRQPAFF. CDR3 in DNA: TGTGCCAGTAGTATATCCCACAGGCAGCCCGCTTTCTTT.

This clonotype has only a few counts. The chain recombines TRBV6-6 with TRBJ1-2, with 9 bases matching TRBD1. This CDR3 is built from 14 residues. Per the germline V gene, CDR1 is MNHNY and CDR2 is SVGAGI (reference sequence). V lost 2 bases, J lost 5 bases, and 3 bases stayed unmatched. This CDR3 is CASSYGQGSYGYTF. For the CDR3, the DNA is TGTGCCAGCAGTTACGGACAGGGGTCTTATGGCTACACCTTC.

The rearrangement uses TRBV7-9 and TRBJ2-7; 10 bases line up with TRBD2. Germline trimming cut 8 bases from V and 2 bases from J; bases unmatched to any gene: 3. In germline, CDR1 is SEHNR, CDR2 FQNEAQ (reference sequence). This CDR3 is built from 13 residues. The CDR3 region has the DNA TGTGCCAGCCAAGCGGGGGGGACCTACGAGCAGTACTTC. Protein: CASQAGGTYEQYF.

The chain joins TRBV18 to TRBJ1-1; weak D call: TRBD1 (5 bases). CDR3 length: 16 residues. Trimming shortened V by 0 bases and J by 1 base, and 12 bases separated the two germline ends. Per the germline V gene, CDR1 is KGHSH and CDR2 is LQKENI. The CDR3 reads CASSPPLGVGNTEAFF. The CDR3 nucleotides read TGTGCCAGCTCACCACCGTTGGGGGTGGGGAACACTGAAGCTTTCTTT.